The clone carrying this T cell receptor beta chain was seen a handful of times. The antigen is not known. This sample was included in a study of shared clonotypes between healthy human individuals. General study points: Larger richness was generally estimated for naive than memory subsets.

The repertoire was sequenced with immunoSEQ multiplex PCR; TCRdb's copy has only in-frame clones and lacks some. The sample consists of over a million clones, around 78% of them appearing once. This CDR3 comprises 13 residues. Trimming removed 1 base at V and 8 bases at J, with 9 bases between. Germline V gene lookup returns CDR1 SGHTA and CDR2 FQGTGA. Donors, without exception, were Caucasian adults residing in Nashville, Tennessee. The sequence was obtained from a man aged 18 to 29 in good health. Some clones in this sample may be carry-over from other donors' samples. V usage is TRBV7-3 and J usage is TRBJ2-1; D unresolved. Sequencing used memory CD4+ T cells from PBMCs. Subset here: CD45RA-negative fraction. The CDR3 reads CASSLRADDEQFF. Here the CDR3 DNA reads TGTGCCAGCAGCTTAAGGGCGGACGATGAGCAGTTCTTC.